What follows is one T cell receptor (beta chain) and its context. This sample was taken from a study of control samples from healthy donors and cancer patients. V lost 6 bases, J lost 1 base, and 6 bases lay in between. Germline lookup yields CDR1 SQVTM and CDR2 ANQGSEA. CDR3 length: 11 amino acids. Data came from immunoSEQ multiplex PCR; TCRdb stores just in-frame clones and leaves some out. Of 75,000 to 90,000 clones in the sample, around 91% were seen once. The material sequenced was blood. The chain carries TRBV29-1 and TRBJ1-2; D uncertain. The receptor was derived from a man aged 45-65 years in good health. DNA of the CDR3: TGCAGCGTAGAGGATAACTATGGCTACACCTTC. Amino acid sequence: CSVEDNYGYTF.